One and the same sample provided the 7 T cell receptor beta chains below, sequenced in a study of graft-versus-host responses after intestinal transplantation. Their specific antigens are unknown. Produced via immunoSEQ multiplex PCR; TCRdb's table is partial and in-frame only. The repertoire has about 88,000 clones, roughly 92% of them found once; the top ten carry approximately 0.3%. The sequences come from unstimulated CD4+ T cells sorted from spleen or lymph node cells, collected before intestinal transplant. The origin of the receptors is a human donor who received an intestinal transplant.

The genes are TRBV7-8 and TRBJ1-3; 8 nucleotides align to TRBD1. The J segment lost 3 bases and the V segment lost 8 bases, leaving 9 bases of the junction unmatched. The V gene's germline CDR1 is SGHVS and CDR2 FQNEAQ. The CDR3 contains 15 residues. The CDR3 sequence is CASGGPGGFGNTIYF. CDR3 nucleotide sequence: TGTGCCAGCGGGGGGCCAGGGGGCTTTGGAAACACCATATATTTT. Based on the CDR3 plus reference TRBV7-8 and TRBJ1-3, the full variable domain is GAGVSQSPRYKVAKRGQDVALRCDPISGHVSLFWYQQALGQGPEFLTYFQNEAQLDKSGLPSDRFFAERPEGSVSTLKIQRTQQEDSAVYLCASGGPGGFGNTIYFGEGSWLTVV.

J is TRBJ2-1 and V is TRBV2; 12 positions agree with TRBD2. Germline CDR1 and CDR2: SNHLY and FYNNEI. V dropped 2 bases and J dropped 0; count of bases not matched to a gene: 8. The CDR3 spans 19 residues. As DNA, the CDR3 is TGTGCCAGCAGTGAATTGACTAGCGGGAGTGGGGGCTCCTACAATGAGCAGTTCTTC. Amino acids: CASSELTSGSGGSYNEQFF.

This clone was detected only once. The V call is TRBV29-1, the J call TRBJ2-5; D could derive from TRBD1 or TRBD2 (6 bases each). CDR3 size: 15 residues. The V gene's germline CDR1 is SQVTM and CDR2 ANQGSEA. Trimming removed 4 bases at V and 1 base at J, with 16 bases between. This CDR3 is CSVGSQWGAQETQYF. The CDR3 DNA sequence: TGCAGCGTTGGGAGTCAATGGGGGGCCCAAGAGACCCAGTACTTC.

The chain has TRBV29-1 and TRBJ1-2; D ambiguous. Trimming took 6 bases from V and 8 from J, leaving 13 bases between them. This CDR3 has 11 residues. The V gene's germline CDR1 is SQVTM and CDR2 ANQGSEA. This chain's CDR3 is CSVVHVRGYTF. The CDR3 bases are TGCAGCGTGGTTCATGTTAGGGGCTACACCTTC.

In DNA form, the CDR3 reads TGTGCCAGCAGTTACGGCCGGGGTCCGAACGAGCAGTACTTC. It translates to CASSYGRGPNEQYF. The rearrangement uses TRBV6-5 and TRBJ2-7; D is possibly TRBD2 (5 bases). V was clipped by 2 bases and J by 5 bases, with 13 bases between them. Germline values: CDR1 MNHEY, CDR2 SVGAGI. The CDR3 extends over 14 amino acids.

The rearrangement links TRBV28 to TRBJ2-7; 12 bases map to TRBD2. V gave up 0 bases and J gave up 3 bases; unmatched junction bases: 9. The V gene's germline CDR1 is MDHEN and CDR2 SYDVKM. The CDR3 loop spans 18 amino acids. The DNA of the CDR3 is TGTGCCAGCAGTTTATGGTCTAGCGGGAGGGGGCCCCGCTACGAGCAGTACTTC. This gives the protein CASSLWSSGRGPRYEQYF.

The chain has TRBV14 and TRBJ1-2; D ambiguous. Germline loops: CDR1 SGHDN, CDR2 FVKESK. V was trimmed by 1 base and J by 2 bases, leaving 5 bases between them. The CDR3 length is 13 residues. This CDR3 is CASSQGQNYGYTF. CDR3 nucleotide sequence: TGTGCCAGCAGCCAAGGGCAGAACTATGGCTACACCTTC.